Below, one T cell receptor (beta chain) is given with its context. Treatment defined: around 19 received Ad26.COV2.S at low or high dose, single or two shots; about five received placebo; per-sample allocation not given. It was on day 63 after the first vaccine or placebo injection that samples were taken. The protocol was immunoSEQ multiplex PCR, while the TCRdb copy is restricted to in-frame clones and leaves out a portion. The repertoire holds 400,000 to 500,000 clones, with approximately 87% as singletons. This specimen comes from a study of Ad26.COV2.S vaccination and SARS-CoV-2 variants. The ends were cut back, 3 bases at V and 11 bases at J, with 24 bases in the middle. CDR3 length equals 16 residues. Germline V gives CDR1 LGHNA, CDR2 YSLEER.

The chain uses TRBV4-3 and TRBJ2-3, with D perhaps TRBD2 (7 bases). The material was peripheral blood, obtained in a trial of Ad26.COV2.S vaccine versus placebo. This receptor was taken from a person between 18 and 59 years old who received the Ad26.COV2.S COVID-19 vaccine or a placebo. This chain's CDR3 is CASSQAGGGGAKKQYF. DNA of the CDR3: TGCGCCAGCAGCCAGGCCGGGGGCGGGGGAGCCAAGAAGCAGTATTTT.